A selection of T cell receptor beta chains follows, all from one sample in a study of response to subunit inactivated influenza vaccine. Each CDR3 protein gets one entry after TCRdb re-called the RT-PCR reads with MiXCR. The sample lists about 700,000 distinct CDR3 sequences; 15% to 19% were seen once. Material: PBMCs from blood, obtained about 12 days after vaccination. These receptors originate from a man aged 45-65 years who received an inactivated influenza vaccine. Both conserved end residues are part of each CDR3.

cdr3_length,j_call,v_call,cdr3_aa
16,TRBJ2-7,TRBV3-1,CASSQGPGLASGEQYF
13,TRBJ2-1,TRBV5-1,CASSNTTYNEQFF
12,TRBJ2-5,TRBV2,CASRADQETQYF
21,TRBJ2-1,TRBV15,CATSRVRLRREWAHSYNEQFF
15,TRBJ2-7,TRBV20-1,CSAHVTGTFSYEQYF
17,TRBJ2-1,TRBV24-1,CATSDSTGSRSYNEQFF
14,TRBJ2-7,TRBV10-3,CAISEPASVSEQYF
14,TRBJ2-2,TRBV10-2,CASSSQGGPGELFF
17,TRBJ2-4,TRBV28,CASSWSPEAVAKNIQYF
13,TRBJ2-1,TRBV10-3,CAIGREAYNEQFF
15,TRBJ2-2,TRBV7-9,CASSLGLLGTGELFF
14,TRBJ2-7,TRBV10-3,CAISPFLGSYEQYF
16,TRBJ2-5,TRBV15,CATSRDKLAGVETQYF
15,TRBJ2-5,TRBV10-3,CAIKEGLAGKETQYF
15,TRBJ2-1,TRBV7-9,CASSLAIAGYNEQFF
14,TRBJ2-1,TRBV12-3/TRBV12-4,CASWLAGGRGEQFF
19,TRBJ2-7,TRBV14,CASSRNTGTSGRASYEQYF
12,TRBJ1-4,TRBV10-3,CAIRRANEKLFF
15,TRBJ2-1,TRBV29-1,CSVELRLAGQWEQFF
14,TRBJ1-4,TRBV5-5,CASSLEGYNEKLFF
15,TRBJ2-2,TRBV7-2,CASSLFAGYTGELFF
13,TRBJ2-4,TRBV5-1,CASSATQRNIQYF
15,TRBJ2-2,TRBV20-1,CSARDSRMGTGELFF
16,TRBJ1-5,TRBV7-2,CASSLASGRNGQPQHF
14,TRBJ2-7,TRBV29-1,CSVEGDRTSYEQYF
15,TRBJ2-7,TRBV20-1,CSARDSGGVAYEQYF
17,TRBJ1-4,TRBV5-1,CASSLDPQGLANEKLFF
14,TRBJ2-1,TRBV12-3/TRBV12-4,CASSSMRTYNEQFF
15,TRBJ2-2,TRBV5-1,CASSTGTFRAGELFF
13,TRBJ2-1,TRBV15,CATSRDQRYQQFF
13,TRBJ2-3,TRBV12-5,CASAGLSADTQYF
15,TRBJ2-7,TRBV6-2/TRBV6-3,CASSLLRGGSYEQYF
15,TRBJ1-5,TRBV5-1,CASSWGPGERQPQHF
16,TRBJ2-7,TRBV14,CASSHGGWGFSYEQYF
17,TRBJ2-7,TRBV20-1,CSARLRQGLRRPYEQYF
16,TRBJ2-7,TRBV4-2,CASSQSGQGTFIEQYF
14,TRBJ2-5,TRBV28,CASSTPLHQETQYF
16,TRBJ2-7,TRBV5-6,CASGPGRTGLNYEQYF
15,TRBJ1-1,TRBV6-1,CASRPPLTMNTEAFF
13,TRBJ1-4,TRBV18,CASSPERNEKLFF
17,TRBJ2-2,TRBV5-1,CASSLMPSGQNTGELFF
17,TRBJ1-5,TRBV29-1,CSVVLTDYRYSNQPQHF
15,TRBJ1-1,TRBV28,CATWGTEGSNTEAFF
17,TRBJ2-3,TRBV7-2,CASSLPRLAGGKDTQYF
16,TRBJ2-7,TRBV4-1,CASSHRTGTSFYEQYF
15,TRBJ2-3,TRBV5-1,CASRPAYSYTDTQYF
13,TRBJ1-4,TRBV10-2,CASSTPLNEKLFF
15,TRBJ2-1,TRBV20-1,CSAQSPDTSYNEQFF
14,TRBJ2-1,TRBV7-9,CASRRDYLYNEQFF
16,TRBJ2-3,TRBV30,CAWTGMTVNQADTQYF
17,TRBJ1-1,TRBV7-8,CASSPLLGQGVNTEAFF
18,TRBJ2-1,TRBV11-1,CASSPGTSGGSTYNEQFF
15,TRBJ2-7,TRBV5-6,CASSLGPAGAYEQYF